This TCR beta chain appears in the sequencing data of a study of T cells in Graves' hyperthyroidism and ophthalmopathy (dated by TCRdb to the late 2010s). Describing the broader study: Peripheral blood was sampled at the time of initial diagnosis, prior to any treatment. TCR V-J signatures able to tell the groups apart were searched for in a discovery cohort of approximately 95 patients, of whom around 42 had Graves' ophthalmopathy and roughly 59 had stable Graves' hyperthyroidism. An independent validation cohort of some 18 hyperthyroidism patients and about 15 patients who later progressed to ophthalmopathy tested prospective prediction of ophthalmopathy. The 90 to 100 discovery patients were randomly split 7:3 into training and test sets. The study also compared thyroid tissue and blood T-cell repertoires from more than five Graves' hyperthyroidism patients. After sampling, hyperthyroidism patients received methimazole starting at 30 mg daily, and ophthalmopathy patients received high-dose intravenous methylprednisolone. TCR Vbeta CDR3 sequencing of some 140 peripheral blood samples (over 40 ophthalmopathy, under 80 hyperthyroidism and some 17 progressor patients) is reported in the paper.

Taken from the germline V gene (reference sequence), the CDR1 and CDR2 loops are LNHDA and SQIVND. Spanning cysteine to phenylalanine, the CDR3 consists of 15 amino acids. Only the CDR3 DNA is retained, 45 bases long and in frame from the first base. The trim is 5 bases for V and 2 bases for J, with a gap of 14 bases between the germline ends. Graves' hyperthyroidism was defined as stable when no progression to ophthalmopathy occurred over 18 months of follow-up. The hyperthyroidism patients were between 18 and 65 years old and newly diagnosed, with a disease duration of less than 2 months. The study excluded patients with uncontrolled infections, other autoimmune diseases, pregnancy or lactation. Diagnoses were based on clinical symptoms, serum thyroxine and TRAb, thyroid ultrasound and orbital computed tomography. PBMCs were separated from 10 ml of fresh peripheral blood using Ficoll-Paque density gradient centrifugation. Trizol reagent was used to extract total RNA, and RNA quality was then checked on an Agilent 2100 Bioanalyzer.

The TCR beta CDR3 regions were amplified from RNA transcripts. A first-round RT-PCR of the TCR CDR3 used the HTBI primer set with the Qiagen OneStep RT-PCR kit. Libraries were constructed in a second round of multiplex PCR, after which size selection and purification were carried out. Sequencing of the libraries was done on an Illumina HiSeq2000 using paired-end 100 bp reads. The original methods were these. SOAPnuke was used to process the raw data, removing reads that contained adapters or uncalled bases, had a mean Phred below 15, or lacked an exact match to the constant primer or identifier. COPE v1.2.5 was used to merge the high-quality paired reads, and each unique nucleotide sequence was defined as a clonotype. MiTCR v1.1 was used to align the clonotypes against IMGT TRBV, TRBD and TRBJ reference segments. Analysis was restricted to V-J combinations with a frequency above 0.0001, which covered 98% to 99.2% of repertoires. The TCS score was defined as the ratio of F50 (clonal expansion) to E x V (chaos), calculated using BLOSUM62-based TCRdist between CDR3 peptides within each V-J. Welch's t-statistics and random forest reduced approximately 520 V-J features to roughly 13, which were used in a naive Bayes classifier (R e1071). Using fastp at Q25 and MiXCR, TCRdb reprocessed the public reads and kept productive beta chains. Each CDR3 protein appears once, grouped with its most common genes and DNA. For this entry, the V and J calls and clone size follow TCRdb and not the study's own pipeline. This sample holds about 560,000 distinct CDR3 sequences; 15% to 20% were observed only once. The ten largest clones capture about 20% of the sample.

The paper's findings and limits, for the study overall: In cross-validation, a model built on a 13 V-J signature told ophthalmopathy apart from stable hyperthyroidism with over 85% sensitivity and about 81% specificity, and in testing the same model reached 80%/75%. During validation, the model predicted progression to ophthalmopathy a median of about 5.9 months ahead of onset, with approximately 71% sensitivity and about 75% specificity. Blood samples also contained most of the expanded thyroid clonotypes (frequency above 0.001), which suggests that blood repertoires may reflect thyroid immune responses. No statistical method was used to set the sample size in advance, and investigators knew the group allocation.

This clonotype was seen only a few times. Which antigen it targets is not known. The record has no base qualities; no much larger clone is one base away. The source is a woman younger than 30 with Graves' hyperthyroidism. The specimen sequenced was blood. The chain is assembled from TRBV19 and TRBJ2-3, and the D gene may be TRBD1, 5 bases matching. The nucleotide sequence is given as TGTGCCAGTAGTCCCTCCCTGGACACCACAGATACGCAGTATTTT. It translates to CASSPSLDTTDTQYF.